This TCR beta chain appears in the sequencing data of a study of CD8 T cells in ankylosing spondylitis. Study-level findings and limits: One TCR beta motif, made up of about 8 highly homologous variants, appeared characteristic of ankylosing spondylitis blood.

This clonotype was counted a few times. Its cognate antigen is unknown. Using its own MiXCR run on the 5' RACE reads, TCRdb lists one record per CDR3 protein. The sample includes some 400,000 distinct CDR3 sequences, around 20% of them seen just once. The receptor was derived from a male donor with ankylosing spondylitis. Sequencing was done on a sample of blood, either unsorted or a sorted T cell fraction (not recorded which).

The CDR3 reads CASSQDNGWNSPLHF. CDR3 DNA: TGCGCCAGCAGCCAAGATAATGGGTGGAATTCACCCCTCCACTTT. The V gene is TRBV4-3, the J gene TRBJ1-6; no clear D. The CDR3 loop spans 15 amino acids. Trimming took off 0 bases at V and 7 bases at J, with 10 bases between the two ends. Germline CDR1 reads LGHNA; CDR2 reads YSLEER.